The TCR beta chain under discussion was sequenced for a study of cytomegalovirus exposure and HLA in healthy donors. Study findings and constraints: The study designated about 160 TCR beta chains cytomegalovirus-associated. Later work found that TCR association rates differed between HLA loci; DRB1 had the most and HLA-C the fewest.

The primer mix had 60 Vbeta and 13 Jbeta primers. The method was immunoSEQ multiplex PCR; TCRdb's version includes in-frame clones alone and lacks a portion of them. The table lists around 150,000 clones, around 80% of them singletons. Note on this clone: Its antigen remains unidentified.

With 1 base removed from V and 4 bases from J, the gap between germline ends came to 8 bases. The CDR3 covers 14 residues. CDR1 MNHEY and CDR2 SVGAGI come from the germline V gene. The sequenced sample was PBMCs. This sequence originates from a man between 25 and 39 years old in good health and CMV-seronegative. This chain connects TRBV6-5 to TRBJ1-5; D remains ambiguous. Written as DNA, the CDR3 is TGTGCCAGCAGTTACTTGAGGGAGAATCAGCCCCAGCATTTT. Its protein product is CASSYLRENQPQHF.